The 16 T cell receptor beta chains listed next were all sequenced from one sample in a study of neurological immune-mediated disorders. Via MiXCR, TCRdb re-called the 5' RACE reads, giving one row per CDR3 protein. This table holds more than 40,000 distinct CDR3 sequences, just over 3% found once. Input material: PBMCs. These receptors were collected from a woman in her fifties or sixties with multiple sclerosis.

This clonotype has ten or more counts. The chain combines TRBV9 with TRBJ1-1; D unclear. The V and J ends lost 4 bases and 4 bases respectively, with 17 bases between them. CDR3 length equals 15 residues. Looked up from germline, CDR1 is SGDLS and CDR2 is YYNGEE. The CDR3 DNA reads TGTGCCAGCAGCCCCAGGTCTGTGAGTCGCACTGAAGCTTTCTTT. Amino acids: CASSPRSVSRTEAFF.

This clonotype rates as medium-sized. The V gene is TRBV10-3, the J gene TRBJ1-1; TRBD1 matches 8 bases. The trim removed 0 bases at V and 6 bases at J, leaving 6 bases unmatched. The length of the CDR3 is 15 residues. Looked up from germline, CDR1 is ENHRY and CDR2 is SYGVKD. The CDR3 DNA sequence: TGTGCCATCAGTGAGTCCGACAGGGGAGGGCCTGAAGCTTTCTTT. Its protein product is CAISESDRGGPEAFF.

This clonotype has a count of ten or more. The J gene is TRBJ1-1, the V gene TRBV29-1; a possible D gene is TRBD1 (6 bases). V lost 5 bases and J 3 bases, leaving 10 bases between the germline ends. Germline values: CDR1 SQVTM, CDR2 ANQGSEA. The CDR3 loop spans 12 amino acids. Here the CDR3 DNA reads TGCAGCGTTTCAGGGGCGGACACTGAAGCTTTCTTT. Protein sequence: CSVSGADTEAFF.

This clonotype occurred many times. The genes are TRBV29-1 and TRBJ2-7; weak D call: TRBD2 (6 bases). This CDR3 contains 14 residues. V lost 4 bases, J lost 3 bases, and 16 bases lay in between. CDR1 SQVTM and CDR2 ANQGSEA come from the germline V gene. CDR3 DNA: TGCAGCGTTGCCGTTACGGGACTCAGCTACGAGCAGTACTTC. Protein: CSVAVTGLSYEQYF.

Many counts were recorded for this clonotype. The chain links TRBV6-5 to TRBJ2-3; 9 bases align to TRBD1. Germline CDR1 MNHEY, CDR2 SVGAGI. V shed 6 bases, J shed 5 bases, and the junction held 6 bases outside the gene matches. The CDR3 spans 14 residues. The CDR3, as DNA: TGTGCCAGCAGCTCCGGGACAGGGATAGATACGCAGTATTTT. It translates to CASSSGTGIDTQYF.

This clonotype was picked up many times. The CDR3, as DNA: TGTGCCAGCCTCAGACTAGGGAGCTACGAGCAGTACTTC. Translated: CASLRLGSYEQYF. The chain recombines TRBV6-5 with TRBJ2-7; D may be TRBD2 (6 bases). There are 13 residues in the CDR3. Germline values: CDR1 MNHEY, CDR2 SVGAGI. V was clipped by 8 bases and J by 3 bases, with 14 bases between them.

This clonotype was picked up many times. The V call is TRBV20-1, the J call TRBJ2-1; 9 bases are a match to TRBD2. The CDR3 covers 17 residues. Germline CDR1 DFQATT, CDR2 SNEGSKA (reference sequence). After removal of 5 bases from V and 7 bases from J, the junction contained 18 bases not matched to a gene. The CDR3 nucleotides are TGCAGTGCTGGCGGGACTAGCCGCCCCCGGGACTGGAATGAGCAGTTCTTC. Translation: CSAGGTSRPRDWNEQFF.

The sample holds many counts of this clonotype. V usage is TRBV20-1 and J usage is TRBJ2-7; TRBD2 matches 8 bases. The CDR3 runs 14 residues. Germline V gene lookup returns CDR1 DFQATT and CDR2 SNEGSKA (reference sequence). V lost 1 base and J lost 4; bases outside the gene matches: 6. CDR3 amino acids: CSARGKAGDYEQYF. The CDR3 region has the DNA TGCAGTGCTAGAGGAAAAGCGGGAGATTACGAGCAGTACTTC.

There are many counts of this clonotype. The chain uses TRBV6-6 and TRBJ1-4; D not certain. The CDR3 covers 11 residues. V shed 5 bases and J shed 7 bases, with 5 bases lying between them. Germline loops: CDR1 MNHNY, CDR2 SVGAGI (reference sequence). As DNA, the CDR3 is TGTGCCAGCAGTCTGGCTGAAAAACTGTTTTTT. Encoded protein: CASSLAEKLFF.

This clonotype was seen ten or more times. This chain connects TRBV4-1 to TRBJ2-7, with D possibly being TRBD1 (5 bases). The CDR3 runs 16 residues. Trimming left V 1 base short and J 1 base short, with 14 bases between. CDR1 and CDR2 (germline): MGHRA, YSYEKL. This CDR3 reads CASSQGTGGRSYEQYV. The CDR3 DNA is TGCGCCAGCAGCCAAGGTACAGGCGGACGATCCTACGAGCAGTACGTC.

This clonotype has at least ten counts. CDR3 sequence reads: CSARENTGELFF. The CDR3 DNA sequence: TGCAGTGCTAGAGAGAACACCGGGGAGCTGTTTTTT. The chain couples TRBV20-1 to TRBJ2-2; D unclear. This CDR3 spans 12 amino acids. The germline gives CDR1 DFQATT, CDR2 SNEGSKA (reference sequence). V lost 0 bases and J 1 base, leaving 0 bases between the germline ends.

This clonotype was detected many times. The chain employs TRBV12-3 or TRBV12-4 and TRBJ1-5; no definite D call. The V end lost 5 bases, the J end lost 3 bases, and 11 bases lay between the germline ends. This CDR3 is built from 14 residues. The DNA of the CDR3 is TGTGCCAGCAGTACCCAGGTAGACAATCAGCCCCAGCATTTT. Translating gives CASSTQVDNQPQHF.

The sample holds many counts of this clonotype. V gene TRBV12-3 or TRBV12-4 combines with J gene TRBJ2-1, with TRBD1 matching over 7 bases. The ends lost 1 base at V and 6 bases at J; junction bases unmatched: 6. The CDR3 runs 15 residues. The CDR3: CASSLGQGRVNEQFF. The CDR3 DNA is TGTGCCAGCAGTTTAGGACAGGGAAGAGTCAATGAGCAGTTCTTC.

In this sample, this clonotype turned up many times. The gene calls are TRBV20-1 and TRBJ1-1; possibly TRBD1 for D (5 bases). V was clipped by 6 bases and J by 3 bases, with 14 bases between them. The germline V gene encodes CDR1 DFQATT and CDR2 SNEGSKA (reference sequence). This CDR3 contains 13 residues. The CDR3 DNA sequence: TGCAGTGCGGGACCGGGACGATACACTGAAGCTTTCTTT. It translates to CSAGPGRYTEAFF.

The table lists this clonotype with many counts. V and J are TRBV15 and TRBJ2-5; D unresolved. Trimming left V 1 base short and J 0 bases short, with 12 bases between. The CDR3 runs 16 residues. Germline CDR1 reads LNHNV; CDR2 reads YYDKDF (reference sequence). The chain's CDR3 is CATSRGPPGHQETQYF. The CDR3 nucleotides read TGTGCCACCAGCAGAGGCCCCCCGGGCCACCAAGAGACCCAGTACTTC.

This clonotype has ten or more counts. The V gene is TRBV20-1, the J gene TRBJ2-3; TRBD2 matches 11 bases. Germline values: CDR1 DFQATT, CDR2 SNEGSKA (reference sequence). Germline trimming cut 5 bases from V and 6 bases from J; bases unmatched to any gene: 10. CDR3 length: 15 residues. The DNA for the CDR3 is TGCAGTGCTTACATTAGCGGGGGGGTCCCCGATACGCAGTATTTT. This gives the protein CSAYISGGVPDTQYF.